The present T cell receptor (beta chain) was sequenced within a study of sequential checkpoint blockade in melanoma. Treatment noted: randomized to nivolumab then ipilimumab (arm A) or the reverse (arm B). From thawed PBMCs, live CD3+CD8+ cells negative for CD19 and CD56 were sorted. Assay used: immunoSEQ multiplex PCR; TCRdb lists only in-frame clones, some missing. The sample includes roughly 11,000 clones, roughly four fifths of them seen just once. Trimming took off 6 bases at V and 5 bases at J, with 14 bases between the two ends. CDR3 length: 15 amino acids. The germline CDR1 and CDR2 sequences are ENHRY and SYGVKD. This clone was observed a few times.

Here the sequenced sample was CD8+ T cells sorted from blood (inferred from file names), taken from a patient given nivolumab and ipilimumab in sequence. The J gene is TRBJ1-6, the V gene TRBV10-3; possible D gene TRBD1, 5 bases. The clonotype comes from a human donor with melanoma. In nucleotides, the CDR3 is TGTGCCATCAGCCACGACAGTTTTGATAATTCACCCCTCCACTTT. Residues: CAISHDSFDNSPLHF.